Following are 28 T cell receptor beta chains from one sample sequenced in a study of spatial heterogeneity in lung cancer. This sample's time point: sample taken at primary tumor resection. Whole RNA, which was extracted from tumor, nontumor lung tissue or frozen PBMC, was sequenced without any cell sorting. One entry per CDR3 protein, called by TCRdb with MiXCR from the 5' RACE reads. The sample has under 7,500 distinct CDR3 sequences, 7% seen once. The sequencing here drew on PBMCs, taken at surgery. These receptor sequences come from a male donor with early-stage non-small cell lung cancer.

This clonotype was found many times. Because the library targeted alpha chains, this beta chain is an off-target read whose size means little. The CDR3 region is CASSPRKGLAGDTGELFF. The DNA for the CDR3 is TGTGCCAGCAGCCCTAGAAAGGGGCTAGCGGGAGACACCGGGGAGCTGTTTTTT. The chain combines TRBV14 with TRBJ2-2; the match to TRBD2 covers 10 bases. Germline trimming cut 4 bases from V and 3 bases from J; bases unmatched to any gene: 11. The CDR3 loop spans 18 amino acids. CDR1 and CDR2 (germline): SGHDN, FVKESK.

At least ten counts were recorded for this clonotype. A library prepared for alpha chains yielded this beta chain as an off-target read; its size is of little meaning. This rearrangement joins TRBV6-2 or TRBV6-3 to TRBJ2-3; D gene uncertain. The V end lost 7 bases, the J end lost 2 bases, and 10 bases lay between the germline ends. Germline V gene data show CDR1 as MNHEY and CDR2 as SVGEGT. The CDR3 loop spans 13 amino acids. The CDR3 spells CASTFGHTDTQYF. The CDR3 nucleotides read TGTGCCAGCACTTTCGGGCACACAGATACGCAGTATTTT.

Note on this clonotype: This beta chain was picked up by a library intended for alpha chains and is off target, so its count carries little meaning. The chain recombines TRBV12-3 or TRBV12-4 with TRBJ2-5; the D gene is possibly TRBD1 (6 bases). Trimming shortened V by 7 bases and J by 5 bases, and 14 bases separated the two germline ends. The CDR3 totals 13 residues. CDR3 sequence (DNA): TGTGCCAGCATCCACAGGGAGCCGGAGACCCAGTACTTC. Translating gives CASIHREPETQYF.

In the case of this clonotype: The library was designed around alpha chains, so this beta chain is a stray read whose abundance carries little weight. This chain links TRBV7-9 with TRBJ1-6; the match to TRBD1 covers 7 bases. Germline CDR1 SEHNR, CDR2 FQNEAQ (reference sequence). The CDR3 has 15 residues. The V and J ends lost 0 bases and 10 bases, in that order; junction bases with no gene match: 6. CDR3 nucleotides: TGTGCCAGCAGCTTAGCGGGCTCAGGGGGATCACCCCTCCACTTT. Amino acid sequence: CASSLAGSGGSPLHF. Supplemented by reference TRBV7-9 and TRBJ1-6, the full variable domain reads DTGVSQNPRHKITKRGQNVTFRCDPISEHNRLYWYRQTLGQGPEFLTYFQNEAQLEKSRLLSDRFSAERPKGSFSTLEIQRTEQGDSAMYLCASSLAGSGGSPLHFGNGTRLTVT.

This clonotype was seen ten or more times. Found in a library prepared for alpha chains, this beta chain is an off-target read, and its abundance has little meaning. The V call is TRBV29-1, the J call TRBJ2-5; the D call may be TRBD1 or TRBD2 (5 bases each). Germline V gene sequence: CDR1 SQVTM, CDR2 ANQGSEA. Trimming left V 7 bases short and J 2 bases short, with 11 bases between. CDR3 length: 12 residues. The CDR3 DNA reads as TGCAGCGACCGAGGGGTACAAGAGACCCAGTACTTC. Amino acid sequence: CSDRGVQETQYF.

This clonotype was picked up many times. This beta chain represents an off-target read in a library built for alpha chains; its size is of limited meaning. The chain couples TRBV7-2 to TRBJ2-1; no firm D call. Between the trimmed V and J ends, which lost 5 bases and 1 base, there was a span of 15 bases. The CDR3 is 16 residues long. Germline V gene sequence: CDR1 SGHTA, CDR2 FQGNSA. The CDR3 sequence: CASSPEGRKSYNEQFF. DNA for the CDR3: TGTGCCAGCAGCCCCGAAGGTAGAAAATCCTACAATGAGCAGTTCTTC. The full variable domain, completed using reference TRBV7-2 and TRBJ2-1, is GAGVSQSPSNKVTEKGKDVELRCDPISGHTALYWYRQSLGQGLEFLIYFQGNSAPDKSGLPSDRFSAERTGGSVSTLTIQRTQQEDSAVYLCASSPEGRKSYNEQFFGPGTRLTVL.

Many counts were recorded for this clonotype. This beta chain turned up in a library designed for alpha chains; as an off-target read, its abundance says little. This chain links TRBV7-9 with TRBJ2-3; a weak D match, TRBD2 (7 bases). The germline V gene encodes CDR1 SEHNR and CDR2 FQNEAQ (reference sequence). V was cut by 8 bases and J by 2 bases, with 20 bases left in between. The CDR3 has 16 residues. The CDR3 nucleotides read TGTGCCAGCGGCGGGGGCGCCCAAGGATACACAGATACGCAGTATTTT. This codes for CASGGGAQGYTDTQYF.

This clonotype has a count of ten or more. Within a library made for alpha chains, this beta chain is off target, and its count is uninformative. The chain employs TRBV20-1 and TRBJ1-5; 8 nucleotides align to TRBD1. The germline gives CDR1 DFQATT, CDR2 SNEGSKA (reference sequence). The J segment lost 2 bases and the V segment lost 3 bases, leaving 15 bases of the junction unmatched. This CDR3 is built from 18 residues. CDR3 DNA: TGCAGTGCTAGTGGACAGGGAGCAGGCGGATATCGCAATCAGCCCCAGCATTTT. Translation gives CSASGQGAGGYRNQPQHF.

This clonotype has ten or more counts. This beta chain appears as a stray read in a library generated for alpha chains; its size is not informative. J is TRBJ2-5 and V is TRBV5-6; 8 bases fit TRBD1. The junction had 0 bases not matched to a gene; V was cut back by 0 bases and J by 5 bases. The germline V gene encodes CDR1 SGHDT and CDR2 YYEEEE. This CDR3 has 13 amino acids. The CDR3 sequence is CASSLGQGETQYF. Here the CDR3 DNA reads TGTGCCAGCAGCTTGGGACAGGGGGAGACCCAGTACTTC.

On this clonotype: A library made for alpha chains picked up this beta chain off target, so its size means little. The genes are TRBV6-1 and TRBJ2-3, with 8 bases matching TRBD1. The germline gives CDR1 MNHNS, CDR2 SASEGT. The CDR3 spans 15 residues. V was pared by 6 bases and J by 6 bases, with 11 bases of the junction left unmatched. CDR3 bases: TGTGCCAGCAGCCTCTCACAGGGGGTAACGGATACGCAGTATTTT. Translating it yields CASSLSQGVTDTQYF.

In its sample, this clonotype was seen many times. Little can be read into the size of this beta chain, an off-target read in a library designed for alpha chains. This chain uses TRBV28 with TRBJ2-3; TRBD1 matches 9 bases. J lost 5 bases, V lost 6 bases, and 6 bases had no gene match. The CDR3 extends over 14 amino acids. Germline values: CDR1 MDHEN, CDR2 SYDVKM. The CDR3 is CASRTGGEGDTQYF. CDR3 bases: TGTGCCAGCAGAACAGGGGGCGAGGGAGATACGCAGTATTTT.

Many counts were recorded for this clonotype. Because the library targeted alpha chains, this beta chain is an off-target read whose size means little. V is TRBV9 and J is TRBJ2-3; tentatively, D is TRBD2 (6 bases). Trimming pared 4 bases from V and 0 bases from J, leaving 9 bases between. Looked up from germline, CDR1 is SGDLS and CDR2 is YYNGEE. The CDR3 has 14 residues. The chain's CDR3 is CASSFSGSTDTQYF. The DNA of the CDR3 is TGTGCCAGCAGCTTCAGCGGGAGCACAGATACGCAGTATTTT.

In this sample, this clonotype turned up many times. As an off-target read in a library built for alpha chains, this beta chain has a frequency of little significance. The chain carries TRBV5-1 and TRBJ2-3; 9 bases line up with TRBD2. The CDR3 consists of 17 residues. The germline V gene encodes CDR1 SGHRS and CDR2 YFSETQ. J gave up 0 bases and V 0 bases, and 5 bases lay outside the gene matches. The CDR3 loop reads CASSLGASGDSTDTQYF. CDR3 nucleotide sequence: TGCGCCAGCAGCTTGGGGGCTAGCGGGGATAGCACAGATACGCAGTATTTT.

At least ten counts were recorded for this clonotype. With the library built for alpha chains, this beta chain is off target and its frequency is not meaningful. The chain couples TRBV7-9 to TRBJ2-1; D remains unclear. The V and J ends lost 2 bases and 7 bases respectively, with 6 bases between them. The CDR3 runs to 12 residues. Germline-derived CDR1 and CDR2 are SEHNR and FQNEAQ (reference sequence). CDR3 in DNA: TGTGCCAGCAGCTTAACTGTGAATGAGCAGTTCTTC. Its translation: CASSLTVNEQFF.

This clonotype appeared many times. This beta chain appears as a stray read in a library generated for alpha chains; its size is not informative. The rearrangement joins TRBV20-1 to TRBJ2-5; D not certain. The CDR3 is made up of 12 amino acids. The germline CDR1 and CDR2 sequences are DFQATT and SNEGSKA (reference sequence). V was pared by 5 bases and J by 1 base, with 8 bases between. The CDR3 DNA sequence: TGCAGTGCTTCCCGGTCCCAAGAGACCCAGTACTTC. Its translation: CSASRSQETQYF.

Ten or more counts support this clonotype. A library made for alpha chains picked up this beta chain off target, so its size means little. The J gene is TRBJ2-7, the V gene TRBV29-1, with TRBD2 identical over 12 bases. CDR3 length: 13 residues. V was pared by 3 bases and J by 5 bases, with 2 bases of the junction left unmatched. Germline V gene sequence: CDR1 SQVTM, CDR2 ANQGSEA. The CDR3 spells CSVETSGRHEQYF. The CDR3 bases are TGCAGCGTTGAGACTAGCGGGAGACACGAGCAGTACTTC.

This clonotype appeared many times. Since the library was made to target alpha chains, this beta chain is a stray read and its abundance is not meaningful. The CDR3 reads CASSPPNPDLHF. The CDR3 nucleotides are TGTGCCAGCAGTCCCCCGAACCCGGACCTCCACTTT. V is TRBV28 and J is TRBJ1-6; D remains ambiguous. Germline CDR1 MDHEN, CDR2 SYDVKM. V was pared by 5 bases and J by 15 bases, with 14 bases between. The CDR3 has 12 amino acids.

There are many counts of this clonotype. This beta chain appears as a stray read in a library generated for alpha chains; its size is not informative. V usage is TRBV7-9 and J usage is TRBJ2-7; 10 bases align to TRBD1. The CDR3 is 14 residues long. CDR1 and CDR2 (germline): SEHNR, FQNEAQ (reference sequence). V shed 0 bases, J shed 4 bases, and the junction held 0 bases outside the gene matches. The CDR3 sequence: CASSLAGQGYEQYF. DNA of the CDR3: TGTGCCAGCAGCTTAGCGGGACAGGGGTACGAGCAGTACTTC.

This clonotype was recorded at least ten times. This beta chain is a stray read from a library made for alpha chains; its abundance is not meaningful. This chain connects TRBV12-3 or TRBV12-4 to TRBJ1-5; the D is unclear. This CDR3 spans 15 amino acids. V dropped 1 base and J dropped 2 bases, with 9 bases sitting between them. The CDR3 is CASSLVDGRNQPQHF. The CDR3 DNA reads TGTGCCAGCAGTTTAGTCGACGGCCGCAATCAGCCCCAGCATTTT.

The table lists this clonotype with many counts. Being off target in a library aimed at alpha chains, this beta chain has a size of little meaning. The V call is TRBV28, the J call TRBJ2-3; 8 bases line up with TRBD2. CDR3 length equals 15 residues. Germline CDR1 MDHEN, CDR2 SYDVKM. V dropped 5 bases and J dropped 5; count of bases not matched to a gene: 9. The CDR3 protein is CASSPSGGARDTQYF. DNA for the CDR3: TGTGCCAGCAGTCCCTCCGGGGGGGCTCGAGATACGCAGTATTTT.

This clonotype occurred many times. The library was built for alpha chains, so this beta chain is an off-target read and its size means little. The chain is built from TRBV28 and TRBJ1-2; a possible D gene is TRBD1 (5 bases). The CDR3 runs 15 residues. CDR1 and CDR2 from the germline V gene are MDHEN and SYDVKM. V was trimmed by 4 bases and J by 2 bases, leaving 14 bases between them. CDR3 nucleotides: TGTGCCAGCAGTTCCCTAGGGACTTCGAACTATGGCTACACCTTC. Protein: CASSSLGTSNYGYTF.

In its sample, this clonotype was seen many times. Since the library was made to target alpha chains, this beta chain is a stray read and its abundance is not meaningful. V and J are TRBV7-9 and TRBJ1-4; TRBD1 is a possible D gene (5 bases). CDR1 SEHNR and CDR2 FQNEAQ come from the germline V gene (reference sequence). Trimming cost V 1 base and J 4 bases, with 10 bases left between them. This CDR3 has 15 residues. Here the CDR3 DNA reads TGTGCCAGCAGCTTAGAAGGGACCCGTAATGAAAAACTGTTTTTT. Residues: CASSLEGTRNEKLFF.

In this sample, this clonotype turned up many times. Since the library was made to target alpha chains, this beta chain is a stray read and its abundance is not meaningful. The V gene is TRBV7-2, the J gene TRBJ1-1; TRBD1 matches 8 bases. In germline, CDR1 is SGHTA, CDR2 FQGNSA. Losses at the gene ends were 5 bases for V and 5 bases for J; bases not matched to a gene: 13. This CDR3 region has 16 residues. DNA of the CDR3: TGTGCCAGCAGCCCCTTCGAACAGGGGGGCGGGACTGAAGCTTTCTTT. Translation: CASSPFEQGGGTEAFF.

This clonotype was recorded many times. The library was designed around alpha chains, so this beta chain is a stray read whose abundance carries little weight. This chain uses TRBV6-4 with TRBJ1-1, with D perhaps matching TRBD1 (5 bases). From germline, CDR1 is MRHNA and CDR2 SNTAGT. V lost 5 bases and J 1 base, leaving 8 bases between the germline ends. The CDR3 sequence is 13 residues long. The CDR3 region has the DNA TGTGCCAGCAGTCCCGGACAGAACACTGAAGCTTTCTTT. It is translated as CASSPGQNTEAFF.

At least ten counts were recorded for this clonotype. The library was prepared for alpha chains; this beta chain is a stray read, so its frequency means little. The rearrangement joins TRBV28 to TRBJ2-7; a weak D match, TRBD2 (6 bases). Germline assignment: CDR1 MDHEN and CDR2 SYDVKM. There are 17 residues in the CDR3. The V gene lost 2 bases and the J gene lost 3 bases, with 20 bases spanning the gap. CDR3 loop: CASSLLSGGTLNYEQYF. The CDR3 DNA reads TGTGCCAGCAGTTTACTTTCTGGGGGGACGTTAAACTACGAGCAGTACTTC. The variable domain in full, completed from reference TRBV28 and TRBJ2-7, reads DVKVTQSSRYLVKRTGEKVFLECVQDMDHENMFWYRQDPGLGLRLIYFSYDVKMKEKGDIPEGYSVSREKKERFSLILESASTNQTSMYLCASSLLSGGTLNYEQYFGPGTRLTVT.

This clonotype was detected ten times or more. With the library built for alpha chains, this beta chain is off target and its frequency is not meaningful. The V call is TRBV11-2, the J call TRBJ2-3; 7 bases are a match to TRBD1. This CDR3 is 16 amino acids long. Germline-derived CDR1 and CDR2 are SGHAT and FQNNGV. After removal of 2 bases from V and 2 bases from J, the junction contained 7 bases not matched to a gene. CDR3 loop: CASSLQGGAITDTQYF. The CDR3 DNA is TGTGCCAGCAGCTTACAAGGGGGCGCAATCACAGATACGCAGTATTTT.

This clonotype was picked up many times. Being off target in a library aimed at alpha chains, this beta chain has a size of little meaning. This chain uses TRBV12-3 or TRBV12-4 with TRBJ2-5; D is possibly TRBD2 (6 bases). Trimming took off 3 bases at V and 2 bases at J, with 16 bases between the two ends. The CDR3 consists of 16 residues. Here the CDR3 reads CASSFQGSGLQETQYF. The CDR3 DNA sequence: TGTGCCAGCAGTTTTCAGGGTAGCGGTCTACAAGAGACCCAGTACTTC.

The sample holds many counts of this clonotype. This beta chain is an off-target read within a library intended for alpha chains, so its frequency means little. The J gene is TRBJ2-1, the V gene TRBV5-6; D possibly corresponds to TRBD2 (5 bases). Germline values: CDR1 SGHDT, CDR2 YYEEEE. The length of the CDR3 is 13 residues. Trimming pared 4 bases from V and 8 bases from J, leaving 13 bases between. The CDR3 protein is CASSQLENDEQFF. The CDR3 coding sequence is TGTGCCAGCAGCCAACTAGAGAACGATGAGCAGTTCTTC.